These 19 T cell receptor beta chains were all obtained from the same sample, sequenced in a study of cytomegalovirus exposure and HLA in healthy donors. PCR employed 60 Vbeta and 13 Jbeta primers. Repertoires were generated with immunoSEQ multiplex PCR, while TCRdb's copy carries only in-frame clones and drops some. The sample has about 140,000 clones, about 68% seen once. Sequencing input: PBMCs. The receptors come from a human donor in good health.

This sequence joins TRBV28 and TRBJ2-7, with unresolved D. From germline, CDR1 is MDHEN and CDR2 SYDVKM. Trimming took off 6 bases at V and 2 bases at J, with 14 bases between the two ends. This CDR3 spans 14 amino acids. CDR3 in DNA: TGTGCCAGCAGGAAACAGCAGCTTGCCTACGAGCAGTACTTC. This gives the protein CASRKQQLAYEQYF. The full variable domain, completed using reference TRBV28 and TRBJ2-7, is DVKVTQSSRYLVKRTGEKVFLECVQDMDHENMFWYRQDPGLGLRLIYFSYDVKMKEKGDIPEGYSVSREKKERFSLILESASTNQTSMYLCASRKQQLAYEQYFGPGTRLTVT.

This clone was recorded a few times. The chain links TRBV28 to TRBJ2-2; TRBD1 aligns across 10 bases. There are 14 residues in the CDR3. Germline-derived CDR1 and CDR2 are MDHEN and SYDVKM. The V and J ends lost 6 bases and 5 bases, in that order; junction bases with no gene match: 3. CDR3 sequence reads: CASSRQGATGELFF. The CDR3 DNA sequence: TGTGCCAGCAGCCGACAGGGGGCGACCGGGGAGCTGTTTTTT.

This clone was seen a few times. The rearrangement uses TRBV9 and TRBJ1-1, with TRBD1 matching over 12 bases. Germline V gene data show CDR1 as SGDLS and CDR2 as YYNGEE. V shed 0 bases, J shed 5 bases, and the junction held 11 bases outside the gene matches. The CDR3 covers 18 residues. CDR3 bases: TGTGCCAGCAGCGTAGGGGACAGGGGGCCGGGCGTTACGACTGAAGCTTTCTTT. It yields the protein CASSVGDRGPGVTTEAFF.

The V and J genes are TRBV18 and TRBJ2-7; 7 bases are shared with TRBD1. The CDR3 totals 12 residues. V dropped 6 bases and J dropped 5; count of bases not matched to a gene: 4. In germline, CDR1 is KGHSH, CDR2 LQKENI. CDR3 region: CASSPTGHEQYF. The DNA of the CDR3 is TGTGCCAGCTCGCCGACAGGGCACGAGCAGTACTTC.

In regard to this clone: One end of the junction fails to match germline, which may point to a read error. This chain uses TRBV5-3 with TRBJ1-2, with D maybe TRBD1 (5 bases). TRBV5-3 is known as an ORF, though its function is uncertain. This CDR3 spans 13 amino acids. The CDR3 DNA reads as TGTGCCAGAAGCGTTACAGGACGGTGTGGCCACACCTTC. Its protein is CARSVTGRCGHTF.

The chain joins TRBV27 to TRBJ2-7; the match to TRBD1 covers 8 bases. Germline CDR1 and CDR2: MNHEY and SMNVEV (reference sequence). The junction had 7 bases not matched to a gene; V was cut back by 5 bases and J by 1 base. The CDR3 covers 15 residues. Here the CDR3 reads CASSLTGVLSYEQYF. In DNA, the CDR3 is TGTGCCAGCAGTCTGACAGGGGTTCTTTCCTACGAGCAGTACTTC.

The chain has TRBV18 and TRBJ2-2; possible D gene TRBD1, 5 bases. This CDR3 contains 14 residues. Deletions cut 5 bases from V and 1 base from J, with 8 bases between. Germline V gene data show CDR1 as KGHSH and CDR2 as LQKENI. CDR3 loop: CASSEGENTGELFF. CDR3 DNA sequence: TGTGCCAGCTCAGAAGGGGAGAACACCGGGGAGCTGTTTTTT. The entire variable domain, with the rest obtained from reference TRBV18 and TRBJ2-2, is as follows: NAGVMQNPRHLVRRRGQEARLRCSPMKGHSHVYWYRQLPEEGLKFMVYLQKENIIDESGMPKERFSAEFPKEGPSILRIQQVVRGDSAAYFCASSEGENTGELFFGEGSRLTVL.

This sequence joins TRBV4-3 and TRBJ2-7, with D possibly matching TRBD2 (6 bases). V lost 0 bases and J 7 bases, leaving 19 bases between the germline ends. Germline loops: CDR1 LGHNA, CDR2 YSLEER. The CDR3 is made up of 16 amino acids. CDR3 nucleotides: TGCGCCAGCAGCCAAGACGGAACTAGGGAGGTAGGAGAGCAGTACTTC. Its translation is CASSQDGTREVGEQYF.

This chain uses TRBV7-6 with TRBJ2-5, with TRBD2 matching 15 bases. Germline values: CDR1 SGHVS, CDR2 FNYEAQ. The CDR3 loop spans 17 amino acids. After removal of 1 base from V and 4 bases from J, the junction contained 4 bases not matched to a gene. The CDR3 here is CASSLVGLAGGGETQYF. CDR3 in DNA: TGTGCCAGCAGCTTAGTAGGACTAGCGGGAGGGGGAGAGACCCAGTACTTC.

CDR3 nucleotide sequence: TGTGCCAGCAGGTACCCTGGGGGCGCTTATGGCTACACCTTC. Translating it yields CASRYPGGAYGYTF. This sequence joins TRBV28 and TRBJ1-2; tentative D call: TRBD1 (6 bases). V was pared by 6 bases and J by 5 bases, with 16 bases between. This CDR3 has 14 amino acids. CDR1 is MDHEN and CDR2 is SYDVKM in the germline V gene.

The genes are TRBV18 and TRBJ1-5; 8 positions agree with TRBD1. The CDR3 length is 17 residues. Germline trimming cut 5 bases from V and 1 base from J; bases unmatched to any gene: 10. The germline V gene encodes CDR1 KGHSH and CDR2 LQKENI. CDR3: CASSSSTGVGSNQPQHF. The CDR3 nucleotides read TGTGCCAGCTCATCGTCGACAGGGGTGGGGAGCAATCAGCCCCAGCATTTT.

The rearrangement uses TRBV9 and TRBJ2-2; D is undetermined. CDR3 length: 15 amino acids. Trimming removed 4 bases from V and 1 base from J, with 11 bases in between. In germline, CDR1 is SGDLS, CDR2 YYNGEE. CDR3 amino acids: CASSTTPRNTGELFF. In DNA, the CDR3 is TGTGCCAGCAGCACCACACCCCGGAACACCGGGGAGCTGTTTTTT.

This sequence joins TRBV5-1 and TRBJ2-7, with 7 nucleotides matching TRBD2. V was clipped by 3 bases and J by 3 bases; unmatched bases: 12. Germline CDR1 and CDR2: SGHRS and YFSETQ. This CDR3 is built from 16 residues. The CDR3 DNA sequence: TGCGCCAGCAGCTCAGCAACTAGCGCCCCCCTCTACGAGCAGTACTTC. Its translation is CASSSATSAPLYEQYF.

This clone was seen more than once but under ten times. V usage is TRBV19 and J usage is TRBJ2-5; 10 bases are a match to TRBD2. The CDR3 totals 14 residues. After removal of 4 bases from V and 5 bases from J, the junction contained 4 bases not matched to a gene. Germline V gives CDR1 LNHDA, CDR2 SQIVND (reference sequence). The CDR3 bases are TGTGCCAGTAGTACGGCTAGCGGGAGTGAGACCCAGTACTTC. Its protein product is CASSTASGSETQYF.

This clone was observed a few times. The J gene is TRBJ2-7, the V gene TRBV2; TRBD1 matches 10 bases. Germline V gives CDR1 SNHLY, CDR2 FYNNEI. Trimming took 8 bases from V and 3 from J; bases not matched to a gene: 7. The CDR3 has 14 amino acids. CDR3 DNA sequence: TGTGCCAGCGCGGGGGACAGGGGAAACTACGAGCAGTACTTC. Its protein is CASAGDRGNYEQYF.

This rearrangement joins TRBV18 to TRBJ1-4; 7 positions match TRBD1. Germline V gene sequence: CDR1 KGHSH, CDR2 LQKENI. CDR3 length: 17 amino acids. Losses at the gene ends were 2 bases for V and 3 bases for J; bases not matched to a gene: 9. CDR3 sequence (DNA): TGTGCCAGCTCACCAGGCATTTTAGGGACAGCTAATGAAAAACTGTTTTTT. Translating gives CASSPGILGTANEKLFF.

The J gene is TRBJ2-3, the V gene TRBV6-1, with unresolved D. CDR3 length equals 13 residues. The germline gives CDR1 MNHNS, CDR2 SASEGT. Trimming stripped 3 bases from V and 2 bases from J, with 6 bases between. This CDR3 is CASSDVNTDTQYF. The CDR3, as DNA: TGTGCCAGCAGTGATGTCAACACAGATACGCAGTATTTT.

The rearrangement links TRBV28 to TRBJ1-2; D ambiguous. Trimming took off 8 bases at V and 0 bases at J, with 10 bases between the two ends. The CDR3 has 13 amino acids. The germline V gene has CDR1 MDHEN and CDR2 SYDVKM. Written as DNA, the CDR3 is TGTGCCAGCCATCTCGGGGCTAACTATGGCTACACCTTC. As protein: CASHLGANYGYTF.

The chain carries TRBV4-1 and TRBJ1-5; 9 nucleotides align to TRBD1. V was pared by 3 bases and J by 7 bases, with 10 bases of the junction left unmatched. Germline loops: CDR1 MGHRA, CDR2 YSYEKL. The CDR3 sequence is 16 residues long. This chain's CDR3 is CASSHLQGQGDQPQHF. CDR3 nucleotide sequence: TGCGCCAGCAGCCACCTCCAGGGACAGGGCGACCAGCCCCAGCATTTT.